This T cell receptor beta chain was observed in a study of T cells in Graves' hyperthyroidism and ophthalmopathy. Looking at the study overall: Upon initial diagnosis and before any treatment, peripheral blood was collected.

TCR beta CDR3 region amplification was performed from RNA transcripts. The TCR CDR3 first-round RT-PCR relied on the HTBI primer set. Each CDR3 protein is one row after TCRdb ran MiXCR on the multiplex PCR reads. The repertoire holds 450,000 to 550,000 distinct CDR3 sequences, with around 24% as singletons. This clonotype has a count of ten or more. The germline gives CDR1 MGHRA, CDR2 YSYEKL. V dropped 2 bases and J dropped 0 bases, with 8 bases sitting between them. The CDR3 totals 15 residues. Researchers barred patients who had uncontrolled infection, other autoimmune disease, pregnancy or lactation.

The TCR sequence derives from a woman younger than 45 with Graves' ophthalmopathy. Sequencing was carried out using blood. The rearrangement joins TRBV4-1 to TRBJ1-5, with D hard to call. The CDR3 nucleotides are TGCGCCAGCAGCCAATCCGAGGATAGCAATCAGCCCCAGCATTTT. It codes for CASSQSEDSNQPQHF.